The rows below give T cell receptor beta chains drawn from one sample of a study of resident and recirculating memory T cells in vitiligo. Using immunoSEQ multiplex PCR, the repertoire was profiled, and TCRdb retains in-frame clones only, with some absent. The sample has 70,000 to 85,000 clones; just over 90% are singletons. Sample: blood. These receptors came from a male donor with vitiligo. Each CDR3 is given without its conserved first and last residue. Some rows mark clone size as missing; the rest say once, few, many or name a class of expanded clone.

v_call: TRBV4-3; clone_size: NA; j_call: TRBJ2-1; cdr3_aa: ASSQGERRYPEQF
v_call: TRBV27; clone_size: NA; j_call: TRBJ2-3; cdr3_aa: ASSLFPGDTDTQY
v_call: TRBV28; clone_size: few; j_call: TRBJ1-2; cdr3_aa: ASSGGQAGYGYT
v_call: TRBV5-6; clone_size: NA; j_call: TRBJ2-1; cdr3_aa: ASSQDSNEQF
v_call: TRBV28; clone_size: NA; j_call: TRBJ1-2; cdr3_aa: ASSARQGINYGYT
v_call: TRBV7-9; clone_size: NA; j_call: TRBJ1-2; cdr3_aa: ASSQRGRDRMRDYGYT
v_call: TRBV5-4; clone_size: once; j_call: TRBJ2-3; cdr3_aa: ASSLAMIASTDTQY
v_call: TRBV4-1; clone_size: NA; j_call: TRBJ1-2; cdr3_aa: ASSLASLPGTGAYGYT
v_call: TRBV15; clone_size: NA; j_call: TRBJ2-1; cdr3_aa: ATSRDGGGGFYEQF
v_call: TRBV5-1; clone_size: NA; j_call: TRBJ2-7; cdr3_aa: ASSFQGAPYEQY
v_call: TRBV2; clone_size: NA; j_call: TRBJ2-7; cdr3_aa: ASSERPRGQKGAKGTYEQY
v_call: TRBV5-1; clone_size: NA; j_call: TRBJ1-2; cdr3_aa: ASSDGQGTYGYT
v_call: TRBV5-1; clone_size: NA; j_call: TRBJ2-7; cdr3_aa: ASSLGDRYEQY
v_call: TRBV19; clone_size: NA; j_call: TRBJ2-1; cdr3_aa: ASSGLAGVPNEQF
v_call: TRBV6-5; clone_size: NA; j_call: TRBJ1-2; cdr3_aa: ASSAGLGGYT